Below are 28 T cell receptor beta chains sequenced from a single sample in a study of T cell responses to AZD1222 COVID-19 vaccine. Sequencing used immunoSEQ multiplex PCR; TCRdb keeps in-frame clones, though not all of them. Counted here are tens of thousands of clones, about 93% occurring once; the ten biggest clones make up less than 5.5%. The sequenced sample was peripheral blood, obtained on day 0 of MenACWY control vaccination. The receptors shown here come from an adult in good health.

The V and J genes are TRBV28 and TRBJ2-2; 9 bases fit TRBD1. The length of the CDR3 is 17 residues. The germline V gene has CDR1 MDHEN and CDR2 SYDVKM. V lost 6 bases to trimming and J lost 6 bases; unmatched junction nucleotides: 14. As DNA, the CDR3 is TGTGCCAGCAGACGCTTCCTCGGGACAGGGCAACCCGGGGAGCTGTTTTTT. This codes for CASRRFLGTGQPGELFF.

The rearrangement joins TRBV4-2 to TRBJ2-1, with D possibly called TRBD1 or TRBD2 (5 bases each). V shed 8 bases and J shed 2 bases, with 22 bases lying between them. CDR1 and CDR2 from the germline V gene are LGHNA and YNFKEQ. The CDR3 is 17 amino acids. The CDR3 bases are TGTGCCAGCCGAACAGACGGGGCTCAGTTCCCCTACAATGAGCAGTTCTTC. Residues: CASRTDGAQFPYNEQFF.

This clone has a single count. The chain is built from TRBV3-1 (or the pseudogene TRBV3-2) and TRBJ1-3; the D is unclear. Germline CDR1 is LGHDT and CDR2 is YNNKEL (reference sequence). The CDR3 is 14 amino acids. Trimming removed 1 base from V and 4 bases from J, with 8 bases in between. CDR3: CASSQGQPGNTIYF. The DNA of the CDR3 is TGTGCCAGCAGCCAAGGCCAGCCGGGAAACACCATATATTTT.

This sequence joins TRBV7-9 and TRBJ1-1; no clear D gene. The CDR3 has 14 residues. The germline V gene encodes CDR1 SEHNR and CDR2 FQNEAQ (reference sequence). The V and J ends lost 5 bases and 4 bases respectively, with 14 bases between them. The CDR3 spells CASSLAGSGTEAFF. The DNA of the CDR3 is TGTGCCAGCAGCCTGGCGGGCAGTGGCACTGAAGCTTTCTTT.

The V gene is TRBV27, the J gene TRBJ2-1; 9 bases agree with TRBD1. The V gene's germline CDR1 is MNHEY and CDR2 SMNVEV (reference sequence). The CDR3 spans 17 residues. After removal of 7 bases from V and 8 bases from J, the junction contained 18 bases not matched to a gene. The CDR3 sequence is CASIVGVGDREVDEQFF. The DNA for the CDR3 is TGTGCCAGCATCGTGGGAGTCGGGGACAGGGAGGTCGATGAGCAGTTCTTC.

The chain carries TRBV4-3 and TRBJ1-5; D unresolved. Trimming stripped 0 bases from V and 3 bases from J, with 9 bases between. CDR3 length: 15 amino acids. Germline V gives CDR1 LGHNA, CDR2 YSLEER. In nucleotides, the CDR3 is TGCGCCAGCAGCCAAGATCCCTCGAACAATCAGCCCCAGCATTTT. Translating it yields CASSQDPSNNQPQHF.

In its sample, this clone was seen a few times. J is TRBJ2-1 and V is TRBV7-8; 7 bases match TRBD2. CDR3 length: 13 residues. Germline CDR1 SGHVS, CDR2 FQNEAQ. J lost 2 bases, V lost 6 bases, and 1 base had no gene match. The CDR3 reads CASRAGAYNEQFF. CDR3 bases: TGTGCCAGCAGGGCGGGGGCCTACAATGAGCAGTTCTTC.

The V call is TRBV28, the J call TRBJ1-1; 10 bases agree with TRBD1. There are 16 residues in the CDR3. Germline V gene lookup returns CDR1 MDHEN and CDR2 SYDVKM. V dropped 8 bases and J dropped 8; count of bases not matched to a gene: 17. CDR3 protein: CASHFRTGGYNIEAFF. The CDR3 bases are TGTGCCAGCCACTTCCGGACAGGGGGTTATAACATCGAAGCTTTCTTT. Supplemented by reference TRBV28 and TRBJ1-1, the full variable domain reads DVKVTQSSRYLVKRTGEKVFLECVQDMDHENMFWYRQDPGLGLRLIYFSYDVKMKEKGDIPEGYSVSREKKERFSLILESASTNQTSMYLCASHFRTGGYNIEAFFGQGTRLTVV.

This sequence joins TRBV9 and TRBJ2-7, with TRBD2 identical over 9 bases. With 2 bases clipped from V and 4 bases from J, the junction kept 7 bases outside the gene matches. CDR3 length: 15 amino acids. From germline, CDR1 is SGDLS and CDR2 YYNGEE. The CDR3 nucleotides read TGTGCCAGCAGCGTTGCTAGCGGGGCTGCTTACGAGCAGTACTTC. Its protein product is CASSVASGAAYEQYF.

The chain is built from TRBV5-1 and TRBJ2-7, with 8 bases identical to TRBD2. The V gene end was trimmed by 4 bases and the J gene end by 2 bases; junction bases not matched to a gene: 8. Germline-derived CDR1 and CDR2 are SGHRS and YFSETQ. This CDR3 region has 15 residues. The CDR3 DNA reads TGCGCCAGCAGCGTTACGGGGGGGAACACCTACGAGCAGTACTTC. Protein sequence: CASSVTGGNTYEQYF.

This clone was picked up one time. The V and J genes are TRBV19 and TRBJ1-5, with TRBD1 matching over 10 bases. The germline CDR1 and CDR2 sequences are LNHDA and SQIVND (reference sequence). The CDR3 is 16 residues long. Unmatched junction bases numbered 11, after V lost 5 bases and J lost 7 bases. The CDR3 loop reads CASSQFRQGARQPQHF. CDR3 coding DNA: TGTGCCAGTAGTCAATTCAGACAGGGGGCACGGCAGCCCCAGCATTTT. The full variable domain, in which reference TRBV19 and TRBJ1-5 provide the parts outside the CDR3, is DGGITQSPKYLFRKEGQNVTLSCEQNLNHDAMYWYRQDPGQGLRLIYYSQIVNDFQKGDIAEGYSVSREKKESFPLTVTSAQKNPTAFYLCASSQFRQGARQPQHFGDGTRLSIL.

This clone appeared a single time. The rearrangement uses TRBV10-3 and TRBJ1-1, with 8 bases that match TRBD1. The CDR3 is made up of 15 amino acids. With 4 bases clipped from V and 1 base from J, the junction kept 5 bases outside the gene matches. CDR1 and CDR2 from the germline V gene are ENHRY and SYGVKD. CDR3 sequence reads: CAISGGQGANTEAFF. In nucleotides, the CDR3 is TGTGCCATCAGTGGGGGTCAGGGGGCGAACACTGAAGCTTTCTTT.

J is TRBJ1-4 and V is TRBV7-3, with D unclear. CDR3 size: 12 residues. The germline gives CDR1 SGHTA, CDR2 FQGTGA. Trimming stripped 2 bases from V and 11 bases from J, with 9 bases between. The CDR3 loop reads CASSLDGTKLFF. The CDR3 nucleotides are TGTGCCAGCAGCTTAGACGGAACCAAACTGTTTTTT.

V is TRBV28 and J is TRBJ2-7; TRBD2 matches 10 bases. The ends lost 7 bases at V and 7 bases at J; junction bases unmatched: 10. Germline V gene sequence: CDR1 MDHEN, CDR2 SYDVKM. This CDR3 has 14 residues. CDR3 sequence reads: CASTLGTSAIEQYF. The CDR3 coding sequence is TGTGCCAGCACCCTTGGGACTAGCGCCATAGAGCAGTACTTC.

This chain connects TRBV19 to TRBJ1-1; D gene ambiguous. V was shortened by 5 bases and J by 5 bases, with 12 bases between the two germline ends. Germline loops: CDR1 LNHDA, CDR2 SQIVND (reference sequence). This CDR3 region has 13 residues. Here the CDR3 reads CASSPPVVTEAFF. CDR3 nucleotide sequence: TGTGCCAGTAGTCCCCCTGTGGTGACTGAAGCTTTCTTT.

V and J are TRBV12-3 or TRBV12-4 and TRBJ2-3; D is undetermined. CDR3 length: 13 residues. Between the trimmed V and J ends, which lost 2 bases and 2 bases, there was a span of 5 bases. The DNA for the CDR3 is TGTGCCAGCAGTTTATATTACACAGATACGCAGTATTTT. Amino acid sequence: CASSLYYTDTQYF.

The CDR3 protein is CASMTGTNSPLHF. CDR3 nucleotides: TGTGCCAGCATGACAGGGACTAATTCACCCCTCCACTTT. V gene TRBV28 combines with J gene TRBJ1-6; 7 bases are a match to TRBD1. The germline V gene encodes CDR1 MDHEN and CDR2 SYDVKM. The CDR3 length is 13 residues. Unmatched junction bases numbered 3, after V lost 7 bases and J lost 6 bases.

The V gene is TRBV10-3, the J gene TRBJ2-1; TRBD2 is a possible D gene (5 bases). Germline V gene sequence: CDR1 ENHRY, CDR2 SYGVKD. The CDR3 runs to 17 residues. V was trimmed by 3 bases and J by 1 base, leaving 16 bases between them. CDR3 region: CAISDSGSVRSYNEQFF. CDR3 in DNA: TGTGCCATCAGTGACTCAGGTAGCGTTAGGTCCTACAATGAGCAGTTCTTC.

This clone has a handful of counts. The gene calls are TRBV6-2 or TRBV6-3 and TRBJ1-1; D unresolved. CDR1 MNHEY and CDR2 SVGEGT come from the germline V gene. V dropped 4 bases and J dropped 0 bases, with 6 bases sitting between them. The CDR3 is 13 amino acids. The CDR3 coding sequence is TGTGCCAGCAGTTTGGGTATGAACACTGAAGCTTTCTTT. This gives the protein CASSLGMNTEAFF.

The J gene is TRBJ2-3, the V gene TRBV4-1, with D perhaps assigned TRBD1 or TRBD2 (6 bases each). Trimming shortened V by 0 bases and J by 6 bases, and 16 bases separated the two germline ends. The V gene's germline CDR1 is MGHRA and CDR2 YSYEKL. There are 16 residues in the CDR3. The DNA of the CDR3 is TGCGCCAGCAGCCAAGAGGGGGCTAGCGACTCTGATACGCAGTATTTT. As protein: CASSQEGASDSDTQYF.

This clone was seen a few times. This chain uses TRBV6-4 with TRBJ2-3, with D perhaps matching TRBD1 or TRBD2 (5 bases each). In germline, CDR1 is MRHNA, CDR2 SNTAGT. Deletions cut 6 bases from V and 0 bases from J, with 13 bases between. CDR3 length: 15 residues. CDR3 region: CASSPVGGSTDTQYF. The CDR3 nucleotides read TGTGCCAGCAGCCCCGTTGGGGGTAGCACAGATACGCAGTATTTT.

The chain employs TRBV11-2 and TRBJ1-4; 8 bases fit TRBD1. The CDR3 loop spans 15 amino acids. With 3 bases clipped from V and 6 bases from J, the junction kept 6 bases outside the gene matches. Germline CDR1 and CDR2: SGHAT and FQNNGV. The CDR3 nucleotides read TGTGCCAGCAGCTTGGTCTCAGGGGGCGATGAAAAACTGTTTTTT. Translation gives CASSLVSGGDEKLFF.

The chain combines TRBV6-5 with TRBJ2-7, with D unclear. Trimming removed 6 bases at V and 3 bases at J, with 6 bases between. The CDR3 has 11 residues. The germline CDR1 and CDR2 sequences are MNHEY and SVGAGI. The DNA for the CDR3 is TGTGCCAGCAGCAGCCACTACGAGCAGTACTTC. The encoded protein is CASSSHYEQYF.

The V call is TRBV19, the J call TRBJ2-2, with D perhaps assigned TRBD1 or TRBD2 (6 bases each). Germline lookup yields CDR1 LNHDA and CDR2 SQIVND (reference sequence). Trimming took 11 bases from V and 2 from J, leaving 18 bases between them. This CDR3 comprises 15 residues. CDR3 amino acids: CASKPGALNTGELFF. The DNA of the CDR3 is TGTGCCTCCAAACCGGGGGCCCTAAACACCGGGGAGCTGTTTTTT.

Only one count was recorded for this clone. As DNA, the CDR3 is TGTGCCAGCAGTCCCCGTACGGGTGGGGTTTTTAATGAAAAACTGTTTTTT. It is translated as CASSPRTGGVFNEKLFF. The chain carries TRBV28 and TRBJ1-4; no firm D call. Germline loops: CDR1 MDHEN, CDR2 SYDVKM. The CDR3 loop spans 17 amino acids. Trimming removed 5 bases at V and 4 bases at J, with 20 bases between.

CDR3 in DNA: TGCAGCGTCGGCGACAGCACCACAGATACGCAGTATTTT. Residues: CSVGDSTTDTQYF. The V gene is TRBV29-1, the J gene TRBJ2-3; a weak D match, TRBD1 (5 bases). This CDR3 spans 13 amino acids. Trimming removed 6 bases from V and 2 bases from J, with 12 bases in between. Per germline, CDR1 SQVTM and CDR2 ANQGSEA.

The chain recombines TRBV7-6 with TRBJ2-7; the D gene is possibly TRBD2 (6 bases). Deletions cut 0 bases from V and 0 bases from J, with 6 bases between. Looked up from germline, CDR1 is SGHVS and CDR2 is FNYEAQ. The CDR3 has 14 amino acids. The CDR3 loop reads CASSLAEGSYEQYF. The CDR3 bases are TGTGCCAGCAGCTTAGCGGAGGGCTCCTACGAGCAGTACTTC.

V and J are TRBV7-9 and TRBJ2-3; no firm D call. V lost 2 bases to trimming and J lost 2 bases, with 17 bases between them. Germline CDR1 SEHNR, CDR2 FQNEAQ (reference sequence). This CDR3 is built from 17 residues. The chain's CDR3 is CASSLLTPILNTDTQYF. The CDR3 DNA sequence: TGTGCCAGCAGCTTATTAACCCCAATACTTAACACAGATACGCAGTATTTT.